This T cell receptor beta chain was documented in a study of blood T cell repertoires in COVID-19. Study context: Researchers got acute and convalescent COVID-19 samples from the United States, Italy and Spain.

This clone was observed many times. Germline CDR1 reads MNHEY; CDR2 reads SMNVEV (reference sequence). Deletions cut 8 bases from V and 2 bases from J, with 10 bases between. The CDR3 is 12 residues long. What the recovered Cohort 3 donors had was two negative PCRs, clearance, or symptom resolution. Authors' data handling: Estimated nucleated cell counts came from reference gene primer amplification. Method: immunoSEQ multiplex PCR; TCRdb's copy keeps in-frame clones and lacks some. The D gene and trimming were derived from the DNA, and the V and J assignments and clone size from that table. Of 140,000 to 150,000 clones listed, about 85% are singletons.

The rearrangement joins TRBV27 to TRBJ2-7; perhaps TRBD2 as D (5 bases). Sequencing was carried out using PBMCs or T cells enriched from blood (not recorded which). The receptor comes from a woman between 40 and 50 years old who had recovered from COVID-19. CDR3 coding DNA: TGTGCCAGCTCAGACTACACCTACGAGCAGTACTTC. Encoded protein: CASSDYTYEQYF.